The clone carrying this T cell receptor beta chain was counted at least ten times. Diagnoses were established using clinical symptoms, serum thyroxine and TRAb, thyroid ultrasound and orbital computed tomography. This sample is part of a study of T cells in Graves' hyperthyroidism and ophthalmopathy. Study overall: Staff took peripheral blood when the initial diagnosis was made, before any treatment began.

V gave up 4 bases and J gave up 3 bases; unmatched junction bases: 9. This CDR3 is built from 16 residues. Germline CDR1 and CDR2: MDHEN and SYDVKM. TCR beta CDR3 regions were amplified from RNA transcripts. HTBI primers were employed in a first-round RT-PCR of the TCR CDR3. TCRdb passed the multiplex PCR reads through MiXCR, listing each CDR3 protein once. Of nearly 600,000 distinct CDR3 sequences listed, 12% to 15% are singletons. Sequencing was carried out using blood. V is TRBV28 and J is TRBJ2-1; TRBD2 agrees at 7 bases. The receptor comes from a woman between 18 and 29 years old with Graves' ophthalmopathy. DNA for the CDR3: TGTGCCAGCAGTTCCGGAGGTGGCGGGAGCTACAATGAGCAGTTCTTC. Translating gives CASSSGGGGSYNEQFF.